The sequence of this TCR beta chain was determined in a study of blood T cell repertoires in COVID-19. Study at large: Some COVID-19 samples were acute and others convalescent; all came from the United States, Italy and Spain. T cells, B-cell-depleted T cells, or PBMCs supplied cDNA or gDNA.

Germline CDR1 is MNHEY and CDR2 is SVGEGT. This CDR3 spans 15 amino acids. V dropped 6 bases and J dropped 4; count of bases not matched to a gene: 11. As processed by the authors: Researchers report that nucleated cell counts were estimated from reference gene primer amplification. Assay: immunoSEQ multiplex PCR; the TCRdb copy retains only in-frame clones and omits some. V, J and clone size derive from that table, while D and trimming were established from the DNA sequence. Here the sample spans about 190,000 clones, more than 75% being singletons. This clone came up a few times. J is TRBJ1-1 and V is TRBV6-2 or TRBV6-3; 7 bases are a match to TRBD1. The receptor was derived from a man aged 35-49 years with active or convalescent COVID-19. Sequenced sample: peripheral blood. CDR3 sequence reads: CASSLTPHRGTEAFF. Written as DNA, the CDR3 is TGTGCCAGCAGCCTTACGCCCCACAGGGGCACTGAAGCTTTCTTT.